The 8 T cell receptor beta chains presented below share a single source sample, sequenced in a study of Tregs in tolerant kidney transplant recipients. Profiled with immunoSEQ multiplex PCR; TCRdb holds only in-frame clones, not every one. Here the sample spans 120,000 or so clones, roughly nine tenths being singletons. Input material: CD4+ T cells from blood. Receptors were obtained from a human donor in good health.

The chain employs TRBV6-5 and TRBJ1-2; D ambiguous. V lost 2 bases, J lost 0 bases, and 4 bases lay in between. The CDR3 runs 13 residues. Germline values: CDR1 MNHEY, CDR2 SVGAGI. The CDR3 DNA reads TGTGCCAGCAGTTACGGGCCTAACTATGGCTACACCTTC. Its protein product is CASSYGPNYGYTF.

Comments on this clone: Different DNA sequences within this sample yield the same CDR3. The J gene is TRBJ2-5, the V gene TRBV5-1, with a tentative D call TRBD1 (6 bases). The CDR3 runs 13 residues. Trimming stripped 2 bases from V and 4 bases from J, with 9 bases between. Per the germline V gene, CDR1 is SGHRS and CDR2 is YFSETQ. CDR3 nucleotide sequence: TGCGCCAGCAGCTTACAGGGCCCAGAGACCCAGTACTTC. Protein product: CASSLQGPETQYF.

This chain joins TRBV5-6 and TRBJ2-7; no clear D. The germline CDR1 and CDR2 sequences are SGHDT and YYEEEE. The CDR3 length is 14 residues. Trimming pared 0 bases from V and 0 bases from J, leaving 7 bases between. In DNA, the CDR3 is TGTGCCAGCAGCTTGGTGGCTGACTCCTACGAGCAGTACTTC. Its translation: CASSLVADSYEQYF.

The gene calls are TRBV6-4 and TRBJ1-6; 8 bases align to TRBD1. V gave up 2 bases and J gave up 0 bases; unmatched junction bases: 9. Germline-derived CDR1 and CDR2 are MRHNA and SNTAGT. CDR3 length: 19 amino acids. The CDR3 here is CASSDRGTGIGSYNSPLHF. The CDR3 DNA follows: TGTGCCAGCAGTGACAGAGGGACAGGTATAGGCTCCTATAATTCACCCCTCCACTTT.

Written as DNA, the CDR3 is TGTGCCAGCAGCTTAGTTCGAATCGCCCCCGTGGATGAGCAGTTCTTC. This encodes CASSLVRIAPVDEQFF. This rearrangement joins TRBV11-2 to TRBJ2-1; D call uncertain. The CDR3 is made up of 16 amino acids. From germline, CDR1 is SGHAT and CDR2 FQNNGV. The V gene lost 1 base and the J gene lost 8 bases, with 18 bases spanning the gap.

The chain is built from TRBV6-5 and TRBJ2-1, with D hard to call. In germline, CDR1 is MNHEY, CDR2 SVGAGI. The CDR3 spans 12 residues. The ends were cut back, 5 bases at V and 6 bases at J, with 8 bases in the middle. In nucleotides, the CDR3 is TGTGCCAGCAGTAAGGGTCGCAATGAGCAGTTCTTC. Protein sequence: CASSKGRNEQFF.

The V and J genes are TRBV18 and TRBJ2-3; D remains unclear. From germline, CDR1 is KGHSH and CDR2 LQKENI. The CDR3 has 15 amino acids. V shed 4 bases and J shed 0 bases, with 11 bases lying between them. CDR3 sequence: CASSLGSQSTDTQYF. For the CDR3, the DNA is TGTGCCAGCTCACTCGGGTCCCAGAGCACAGATACGCAGTATTTT.

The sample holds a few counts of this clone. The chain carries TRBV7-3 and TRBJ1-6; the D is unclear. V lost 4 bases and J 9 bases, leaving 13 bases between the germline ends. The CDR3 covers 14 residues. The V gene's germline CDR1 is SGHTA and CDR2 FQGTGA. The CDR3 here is CASSSGGSSSPLHF. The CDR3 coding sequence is TGTGCCAGCAGCTCAGGCGGCAGCAGTTCACCCCTCCACTTT. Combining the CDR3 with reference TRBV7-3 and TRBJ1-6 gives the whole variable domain GAGVSQTPSNKVTEKGKYVELRCDPISGHTALYWYRQSLGQGPEFLIYFQGTGAADDSGLPNDRFFAVRPEGSVSTLKIQRTERGDSAVYLCASSSGGSSSPLHFGNGTRLTVT.